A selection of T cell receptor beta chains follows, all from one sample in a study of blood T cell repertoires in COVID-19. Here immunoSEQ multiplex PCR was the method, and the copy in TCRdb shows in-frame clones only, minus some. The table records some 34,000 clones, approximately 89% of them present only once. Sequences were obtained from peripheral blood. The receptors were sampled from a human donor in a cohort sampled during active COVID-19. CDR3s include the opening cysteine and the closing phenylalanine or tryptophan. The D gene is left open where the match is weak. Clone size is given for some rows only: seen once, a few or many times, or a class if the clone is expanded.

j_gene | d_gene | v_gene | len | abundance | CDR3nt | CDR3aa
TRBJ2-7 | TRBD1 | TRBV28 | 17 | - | TGTGCCAGCAGCGCCGGAGCGGACAGGGTGGTGCACTACGAGCAGTACTTC | CASSAGADRVVHYEQYF
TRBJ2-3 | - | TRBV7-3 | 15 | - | TGTGCCAGCAGCCGAGCAGGGGGGAGCACAGATACGCAGTATTTT | CASSRAGGSTDTQYF
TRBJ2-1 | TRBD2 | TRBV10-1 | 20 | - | TGCGCCAGCAGTGAACGGGAGGGACTAGCGGGAGTGGGCTCCTACAATGAGCAGTTCTTC | CASSEREGLAGVGSYNEQFF
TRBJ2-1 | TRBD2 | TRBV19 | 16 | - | TGTGCCAGTAGTCCGACTAGCGGGCAGACGTGGAATGAGCAGTTCTTC | CASSPTSGQTWNEQFF
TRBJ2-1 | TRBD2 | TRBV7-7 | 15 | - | TGTGCTAGCAGCCCAGCGGGAGCCCCCTACAATGAGCAGTTCTTC | CASSPAGAPYNEQFF
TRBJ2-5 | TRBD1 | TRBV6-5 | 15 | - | TGTGCCAGCAGCCGAGGACAGGGTATTCGGGAGACCCAGTACTTC | CASSRGQGIRETQYF
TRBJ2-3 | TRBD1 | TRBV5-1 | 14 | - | TGCGCCAGCAGGACAGGGTTAGGCACAGATACGCAGTATTTT | CASRTGLGTDTQYF
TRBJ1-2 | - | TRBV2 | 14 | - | TGTGCCAGCTCCCTGCTGGGGGGGAACTATGGCTACACCTTC | CASSLLGGNYGYTF
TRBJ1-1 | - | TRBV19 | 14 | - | TGTGCCAGTAGTATCCAGGGTAGGGGCACTGAAGCTTTCTTT | CASSIQGRGTEAFF
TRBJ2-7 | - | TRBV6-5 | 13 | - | TGTGCCACCCTTAACTCCAACTCCTACGAGCAGTACTTC | CATLNSNSYEQYF
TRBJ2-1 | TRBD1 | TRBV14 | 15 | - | TGTGCCAGCAGCTCGGACAGGGAATCCTACAATGAGCAGTTCTTC | CASSSDRESYNEQFF
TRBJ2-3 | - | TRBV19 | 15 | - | TGTGCCAGTAGGGGGTTGGACAGTAGCACAGATACGCAGTATTTT | CASRGLDSSTDTQYF
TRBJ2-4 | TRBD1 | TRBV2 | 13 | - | TGTGCGAGCACCAGACAGGGGTCGGCCATTCAGTACTTC | CASTRQGSAIQYF
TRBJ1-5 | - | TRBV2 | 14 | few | TGTGCCAGCAGTGAATGGGCAGACAATCAGCCCCAGCATTTT | CASSEWADNQPQHF
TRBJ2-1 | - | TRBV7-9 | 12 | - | TGTGCCAGCAGGCGTTTATACAATGAGCAGTTCTTC | CASRRLYNEQFF
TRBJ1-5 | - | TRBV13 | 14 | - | TGTGCCAGCAGCCGTGACAGTCCCAATCAGCCCCAGCATTTT | CASSRDSPNQPQHF
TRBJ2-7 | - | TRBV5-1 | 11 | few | TGCGCCAGCAGAAATACCTACGAGCAGTACTTC | CASRNTYEQYF
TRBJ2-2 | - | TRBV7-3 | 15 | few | TGTGCCAGCAGCCGAACCGGGGGAAACACCGGGGAGCTGTTTTTT | CASSRTGGNTGELFF
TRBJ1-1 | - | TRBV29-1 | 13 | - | TGCAGCATTGCCCGGGACACCAACACTGAAGCTTTCTTT | CSIARDTNTEAFF
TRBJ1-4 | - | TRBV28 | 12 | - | TGTGCCAGCAGTTTATCACGGGGTTCACTGTTTTTT | CASSLSRGSLFF
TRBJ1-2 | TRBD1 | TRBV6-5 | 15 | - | TGTGCCAGCAGAGCTCCGGGACAGGGGGCCTATGGCTACACCTTC | CASRAPGQGAYGYTF
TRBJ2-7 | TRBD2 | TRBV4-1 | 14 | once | TGCGCCAGCAGCCTAGCGGGGCTGGGCTACGAGCAGTACTTC | CASSLAGLGYEQYF
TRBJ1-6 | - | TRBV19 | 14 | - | TGTGCCAGTAGTATAAACAGCAATAATTCACCCCTCCACTTT | CASSINSNNSPLHF
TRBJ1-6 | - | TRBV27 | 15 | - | TGTGCCAGCACCAATGCAGGAACAGGGTATTCACCCCTCCACTTT | CASTNAGTGYSPLHF
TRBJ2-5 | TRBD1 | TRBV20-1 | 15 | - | TGCAGTGCTAGTTATGGGACAGGAATCCAAGAGACCCAGTACTTC | CSASYGTGIQETQYF
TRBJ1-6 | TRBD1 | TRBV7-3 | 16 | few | TGTGCCAGCAGCTGGGGTGACAGGGGATTAGGTTCACCCCTCCACTTT | CASSWGDRGLGSPLHF
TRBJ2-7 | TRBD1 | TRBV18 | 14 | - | TGTGCCAGCTCACCGGGACAGGGGGCGGGCGAGCAGTACTTC | CASSPGQGAGEQYF
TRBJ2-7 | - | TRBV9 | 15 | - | TGTGCCAGCAGCGTAGATGGCAGGCCATCCTACGAGCAGTACTTC | CASSVDGRPSYEQYF
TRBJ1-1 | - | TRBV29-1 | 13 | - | TGCAGCGCTAAGCAGGCCCTGAACACTGAAGCTTTCTTT | CSAKQALNTEAFF
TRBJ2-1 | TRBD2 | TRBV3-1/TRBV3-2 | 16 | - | TGTGGGTGGGGGTTGAAGGGACTAGCGGCAAACAATGAGCAGTTCTTC | CGWGLKGLAANNEQFF
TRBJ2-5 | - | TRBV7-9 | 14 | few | TGTGCCAGCAGCTTGCTGGGGACAAAAGAGACCCAGTACTTC | CASSLLGTKETQYF
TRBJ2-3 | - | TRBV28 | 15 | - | TGTGCCATATCTCAGGATCTAATTCCCACAGATACGCAGTATTTT | CAISQDLIPTDTQYF
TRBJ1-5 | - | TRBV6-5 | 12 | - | TGTGCCAGCAGTTCGTTCAATCAGCCCCAGCATTTT | CASSSFNQPQHF
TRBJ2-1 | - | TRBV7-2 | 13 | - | TGTGCCAGCAGCTTAGTCCCTGCGTATGAGCAGTTCTTC | CASSLVPAYEQFF
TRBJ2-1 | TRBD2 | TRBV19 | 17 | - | TGTGCCAGTCGCCCCCGGACTAGCGGACGGACCTACAATGAGCAGTTCTTC | CASRPRTSGRTYNEQFF
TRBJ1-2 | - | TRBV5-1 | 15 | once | TGCGCCAGCAGGGTTGACAGCGAGGACACCTATGGCTACACCTTC | CASRVDSEDTYGYTF
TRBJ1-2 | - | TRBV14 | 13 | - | TGTGCCAGCAGCCAGGCAGGGATCCATGGCTACACCTTC | CASSQAGIHGYTF
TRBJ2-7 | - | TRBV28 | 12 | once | TGTGCCAGCAGTTACTGGACTGACGAGCAGTACTTC | CASSYWTDEQYF
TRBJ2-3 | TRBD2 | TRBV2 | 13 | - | TGTGCCAGCGGTCCAGCGGGGGGGACGACGCAGTATTTT | CASGPAGGTTQYF
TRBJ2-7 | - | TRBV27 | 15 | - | TGTGCCAGCGATTCAGGCATATCACCTACCTACGAGCAGTACTTC | CASDSGISPTYEQYF
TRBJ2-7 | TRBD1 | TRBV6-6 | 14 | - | TGTGCCAGCAGTTTTCCGGGACAGTCCTACGAGCAGTACTTC | CASSFPGQSYEQYF
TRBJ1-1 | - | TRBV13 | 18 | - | TGTGCCAGCAGCCTCACCAACCTACGGGATCTCATGAACACTGAAGCTTTCTTT | CASSLTNLRDLMNTEAFF
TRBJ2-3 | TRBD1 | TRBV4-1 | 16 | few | TGCGCCAGCAGCCCGGCGACAGGGGAGGATACAGATACGCAGTATTTT | CASSPATGEDTDTQYF
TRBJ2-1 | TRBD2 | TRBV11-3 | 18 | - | TGTGCCAGCAGCTTAGGGCGTTGGGGACTAGCGACGGCGGATGAGCAGTTCTTC | CASSLGRWGLATADEQFF
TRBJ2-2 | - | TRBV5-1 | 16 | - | TGCGCCAGCAGCCCCCTACCGTCCGATCCGGCCGGGGAGCTGTTTTTT | CASSPLPSDPAGELFF
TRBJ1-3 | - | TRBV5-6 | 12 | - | TGTGCCAGCAGCTTGGGGGGAGACACCATATATTTT | CASSLGGDTIYF
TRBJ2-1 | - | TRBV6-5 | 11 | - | TGTGCCAGCAGCACCAGGAATGAGCAGTTCTTC | CASSTRNEQFF